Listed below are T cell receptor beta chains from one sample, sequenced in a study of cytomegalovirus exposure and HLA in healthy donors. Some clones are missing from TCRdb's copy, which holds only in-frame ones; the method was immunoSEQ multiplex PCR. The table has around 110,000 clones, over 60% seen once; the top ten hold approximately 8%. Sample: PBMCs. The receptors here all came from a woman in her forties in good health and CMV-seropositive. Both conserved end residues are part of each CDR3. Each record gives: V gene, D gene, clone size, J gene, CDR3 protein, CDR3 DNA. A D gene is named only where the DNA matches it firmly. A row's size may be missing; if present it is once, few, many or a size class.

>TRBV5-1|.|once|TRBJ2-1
CASSSVPLGGEGDEQFF
TGCGCCAGCAGCTCTGTTCCCCTGGGGGGAGAGGGCGATGAGCAGTTCTTC
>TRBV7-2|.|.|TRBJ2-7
CASSPFHEQYF
TGTGCCAGCAGTCCCTTCCACGAGCAGTACTTC
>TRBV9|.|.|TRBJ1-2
CASSPTVGGPYGYTF
TGTGCCAGCAGCCCAACGGTCGGGGGGCCCTATGGCTACACCTTC
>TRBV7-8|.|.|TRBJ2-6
CASSLAGGAGANVLTF
TGTGCCAGCAGCTTAGCTGGAGGGGCTGGGGCCAACGTCCTGACTTTC
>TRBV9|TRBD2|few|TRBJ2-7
CASSASSASGYEQYF
TGTGCCAGCAGCGCGTCGTCGGCTAGCGGTTACGAGCAGTACTTC
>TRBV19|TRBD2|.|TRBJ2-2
CASTGLAGTGELFF
TGTGCCAGCACGGGACTAGCTGGCACCGGGGAGCTGTTTTTT
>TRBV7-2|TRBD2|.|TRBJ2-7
CASSRTSGSGYEQYF
TGTGCCAGCAGCCGGACTAGCGGGAGCGGGTACGAGCAGTACTTC
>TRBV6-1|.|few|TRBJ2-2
CASISGRGSAGELFF
TGTGCCAGCATCTCTGGCAGGGGATCGGCCGGGGAGCTGTTTTTT
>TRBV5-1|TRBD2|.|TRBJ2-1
CASSLQGLAGNNEQFF
TGCGCCAGCAGCTTACAGGGACTAGCGGGGAACAATGAGCAGTTCTTC
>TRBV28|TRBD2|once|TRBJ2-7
CASRPSGGPHSEQYF
TGTGCCAGCAGGCCATCGGGGGGACCCCACTCCGAGCAGTACTTC
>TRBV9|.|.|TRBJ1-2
CASLRGTYGYTF
TGTGCCAGCTTGCGGGGGACCTATGGCTACACCTTC
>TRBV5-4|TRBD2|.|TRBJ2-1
CASSLTSGTSGTNEQFF
TGTGCCAGCAGTCTTACCTCCGGGACTAGCGGGACCAATGAGCAGTTCTTC
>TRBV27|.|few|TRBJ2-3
CASSLGGDTQYF
TGTGCCAGCAGTCTAGGGGGAGATACGCAGTATTTT
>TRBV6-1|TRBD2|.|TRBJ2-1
CASSERPSGGGNEQFF
TGTGCCAGCAGTGAACGGCCTAGCGGGGGAGGTAATGAGCAGTTCTTC
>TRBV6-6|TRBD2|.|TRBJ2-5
CASSRGLAQETQYF
TGTGCCAGCAGTCGCGGACTAGCGCAAGAGACCCAGTACTTC
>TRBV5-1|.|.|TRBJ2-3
CASSETSFGRDTQYF
TGCGCCAGCAGCGAGACTAGTTTTGGGCGAGATACGCAGTATTTT
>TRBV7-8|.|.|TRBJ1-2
CASSLDKGAGYGYTF
TGTGCCAGCAGCTTAGACAAAGGTGCGGGTTATGGCTACACCTTC